The 23 T cell receptor beta chains listed next were all sequenced from one sample in a study of blood T cell repertoires in COVID-19. Some clones are missing from TCRdb's copy, which holds only in-frame ones; the method was immunoSEQ multiplex PCR. This table holds 250,000 to 300,000 clones, about 89% found once. What was sequenced was PBMCs or T cells enriched from blood (not recorded which). The receptor source for this set is a human donor in a cohort exposed to, infected with or recovered from COVID-19 (not recorded which). The donor label of this sample is uncertain.

This chain joins TRBV2 and TRBJ2-1; 7 bases map to TRBD1. The germline gives CDR1 SNHLY, CDR2 FYNNEI. The V and J ends lost 4 bases and 4 bases, in that order; junction bases with no gene match: 4. CDR3 length equals 14 residues. CDR3 residues: CASSVGTVYNEQFF. DNA for the CDR3: TGTGCCAGCAGTGTGGGGACAGTGTACAATGAGCAGTTCTTC.

The chain recombines TRBV18 with TRBJ1-1, with no clear D. Germline V gene sequence: CDR1 KGHSH, CDR2 LQKENI. CDR3 size: 13 residues. Between the trimmed V and J ends, which lost 0 bases and 3 bases, there was a span of 5 bases. The CDR3 DNA sequence: TGTGCCAGCTCACCACCGGACTACACTGAAGCTTTCTTT. Its translation: CASSPPDYTEAFF.

The rearrangement links TRBV5-8 to TRBJ2-3; 7 bases map to TRBD1. V was pared by 2 bases and J by 2 bases, with 5 bases of the junction left unmatched. This CDR3 contains 15 residues. Germline loops: CDR1 SGHTS, CDR2 YDEGEE. CDR3 DNA: TGTGCCAGCAGCTTCGGGACAGCCGCCACAGATACGCAGTATTTT. Translated, it gives CASSFGTAATDTQYF.

This clone occurred once. This rearrangement joins TRBV3-1 (or the pseudogene TRBV3-2) to TRBJ2-7; D not certain. The ends were cut back, 1 base at V and 6 bases at J, with 13 bases in the middle. Germline-derived CDR1 and CDR2 are LGHDT and YNNKEL (reference sequence). The CDR3 contains 14 residues. The CDR3 coding sequence is TGTGCCAGCAGCCAAGGTGAGAGACCAGGCGAGCAGTACTTC. As protein: CASSQGERPGEQYF.

The CDR3 is CASSLTGGAGTGANVLTF. CDR3 bases: TGTGCCAGTAGTTTGACAGGGGGCGCGGGAACTGGGGCCAACGTCCTGACTTTC. This chain uses TRBV19 with TRBJ2-6; 10 nucleotides align to TRBD1. Germline V gene lookup returns CDR1 LNHDA and CDR2 SQIVND (reference sequence). The CDR3 extends over 18 amino acids. V was pared by 5 bases and J by 2 bases, with 9 bases of the junction left unmatched.

The chain combines TRBV19 with TRBJ1-5; TRBD1 is a possible D gene (5 bases). Looked up from germline, CDR1 is LNHDA and CDR2 is SQIVND (reference sequence). V was pared by 5 bases and J by 9 bases, with 14 bases between. The CDR3 covers 13 residues. The CDR3 region has the DNA TGTGCCAGTAGTGGGATTAACGGGGGGCCCCAGCATTTT. It encodes CASSGINGGPQHF.

V gene TRBV9 combines with J gene TRBJ2-2; 10 nucleotides align to TRBD1. The CDR3 is made up of 17 amino acids. CDR1 SGDLS and CDR2 YYNGEE come from the germline V gene. V gave up 0 bases and J gave up 4 bases; unmatched junction bases: 6. This chain's CDR3 is CASSVGPGQGFTGELFF. DNA of the CDR3: TGTGCCAGCAGCGTAGGACCGGGACAGGGGTTCACCGGGGAGCTGTTTTTT.

The CDR3 coding sequence is TGTGCCAGCAGTTACTTTCCGGGTGTCTACGAGCAGTACTTC. This translates into CASSYFPGVYEQYF. The gene calls are TRBV6-2 or TRBV6-3 and TRBJ2-7; D call uncertain. This CDR3 contains 14 residues. CDR1 is MNHEY and CDR2 is SVGEGT in the germline V gene. V shed 1 base and J shed 3 bases, with 10 bases lying between them.

This chain joins TRBV7-9 and TRBJ2-2; possibly TRBD1 for D (6 bases). This CDR3 region has 16 residues. Trimming removed 5 bases from V and 6 bases from J, with 19 bases in between. CDR1 is SEHNR, CDR2 FQNEAQ, per germline (reference sequence). CDR3 bases: TGTGCCAGCAGCCACACCTTCGACAGGAGATCCGGGGAGCTGTTTTTT. It specifies CASSHTFDRRSGELFF.

The genes are TRBV7-2 and TRBJ1-5, with D hard to call. CDR1 and CDR2 (germline): SGHTA, FQGNSA. The ends were cut back, 5 bases at V and 3 bases at J, with 11 bases in the middle. The CDR3 length is 14 residues. Here the CDR3 DNA reads TGTGCCAGCAGCCTGAACGGTAACAATCAGCCCCAGCATTTT. Encoded protein: CASSLNGNNQPQHF.

This rearrangement joins TRBV5-5 to TRBJ2-3; D uncertain. The germline gives CDR1 SGHKS, CDR2 YYEKEE (reference sequence). This CDR3 region has 12 residues. The ends were cut back, 5 bases at V and 0 bases at J, with 4 bases in the middle. CDR3 nucleotide sequence: TGTGCCAGCAGACTTAGCACAGATACGCAGTATTTT. Translation gives CASRLSTDTQYF.

The chain uses TRBV27 and TRBJ2-3; tentative D call: TRBD2 (6 bases). V was cut by 5 bases and J by 3 bases, with 18 bases left in between. CDR3 length: 16 amino acids. Germline V gene sequence: CDR1 MNHEY, CDR2 SMNVEV (reference sequence). The DNA of the CDR3 is TGTGCCAGCAGTCCCTTCCTGGCGGGGATGACAGATACGCAGTATTTT. This codes for CASSPFLAGMTDTQYF.

This chain links TRBV27 with TRBJ2-1; 11 bases are shared with TRBD1. Trimming cost V 2 bases and J 6 bases; bases outside gene matches: 3. The CDR3 spans 15 residues. CDR1 is MNHEY, CDR2 SMNVEV, per germline (reference sequence). The CDR3 region has the DNA TGTGCCAGCAGTTTAGATGGGACAGGGGGCAATGAGCAGTTCTTC. This translates into CASSLDGTGGNEQFF.

The chain combines TRBV4-2 with TRBJ1-1; D gene uncertain. Per germline, CDR1 LGHNA and CDR2 YNFKEQ. V shed 1 base and J shed 6 bases, with 15 bases lying between them. CDR3 length equals 15 residues. Written as DNA, the CDR3 is TGTGCCAGCAGCCAAGGGGTCGGAGAATCGGCTGAAGCTTTCTTT. Encoded protein: CASSQGVGESAEAFF.

This chain uses TRBV24-1 with TRBJ2-6, with TRBD2 as a possible D gene (7 bases). Germline V gene sequence: CDR1 KGHDR, CDR2 SFDVKD. Trimming shortened V by 2 bases and J by 4 bases, and 11 bases separated the two germline ends. This CDR3 is built from 16 residues. The chain's CDR3 is CATSDSRGPGANVLTF. Here the CDR3 DNA reads TGTGCCACCAGTGATTCGCGGGGGCCCGGGGCCAACGTCCTGACTTTC.

This clone has only a few counts. This rearrangement joins TRBV4-1 to TRBJ2-3; TRBD2 agrees at 8 bases. The CDR3 totals 14 residues. Unmatched junction bases numbered 5, after V lost 4 bases and J lost 5 bases. In germline, CDR1 is MGHRA, CDR2 YSYEKL. DNA of the CDR3: TGCGCCAGCAGCCCCGGGGGGGCCAAAGATACGCAGTATTTT. Translating gives CASSPGGAKDTQYF.

CDR3 in DNA: TGTGCCAGCAGCTTCAACGCCAGGGACTACGAGCAGTACTTC. Translation: CASSFNARDYEQYF. The V gene is TRBV7-2, the J gene TRBJ2-7, with a weak D call TRBD1 (5 bases). V lost 3 bases to trimming and J lost 3 bases, with 12 bases between them. Germline V gene sequence: CDR1 SGHTA, CDR2 FQGNSA. The length of the CDR3 is 14 residues.

The rearrangement joins TRBV13 to TRBJ2-3, with 8 bases lining up with TRBD1. This CDR3 is 14 amino acids long. The V gene's germline CDR1 is PRHDT and CDR2 FYEKMQ (reference sequence). V lost 5 bases, J lost 6 bases, and 7 bases stayed unmatched. The CDR3 DNA follows: TGTGCCAGCAGCCCGGGACAGGTCGGGGATACGCAGTATTTT. Translated, it gives CASSPGQVGDTQYF.

This clone was seen a single time. The J gene is TRBJ1-2, the V gene TRBV30; D unresolved. CDR1 is GTSNPN and CDR2 is SVGIG in the germline V gene (reference sequence). The V and J ends lost 3 bases and 6 bases respectively, with 14 bases between them. The CDR3 is made up of 13 amino acids. For the CDR3, the DNA is TGTGCCTGGAGCGACGCAGGTCGCCATGGCTACACCTTC. It encodes CAWSDAGRHGYTF. Drawing the rest from reference TRBV30 and TRBJ1-2, the complete variable domain is SQTIHQWPATLVQPVGSPLSLECTVEGTSNPNLYWYRQAAGRGLQLLFYSVGIGQISSEVPQNLSASRPQDRQFILSSKKLLLSDSGFYLCAWSDAGRHGYTFGSGTRLTVV.

The V and J genes are TRBV18 and TRBJ2-2; TRBD2 is a possible D gene (5 bases). Trimming took 0 bases from V and 5 from J, leaving 13 bases between them. Germline-derived CDR1 and CDR2 are KGHSH and LQKENI. The CDR3 is 16 amino acids. The CDR3 loop reads CASSPPRPGLTGELFF. For the CDR3, the DNA is TGTGCCAGCTCACCACCTCGGCCGGGGTTAACCGGGGAGCTGTTTTTT. Variable domain in full (rest from reference TRBV18 and TRBJ2-2): NAGVMQNPRHLVRRRGQEARLRCSPMKGHSHVYWYRQLPEEGLKFMVYLQKENIIDESGMPKERFSAEFPKEGPSILRIQQVVRGDSAAYFCASSPPRPGLTGELFFGEGSRLTVL.

The chain couples TRBV27 to TRBJ2-7; the match to TRBD1 covers 9 bases. CDR1 is MNHEY and CDR2 is SMNVEV in the germline V gene (reference sequence). Trimming at V came to 5 bases and at J to 1 base, leaving 6 bases not matched to a gene. The CDR3 covers 15 residues. CDR3 coding DNA: TGTGCCAGCAGTCTTGGACAGGGGATATCCTACGAGCAGTACTTC. It yields the protein CASSLGQGISYEQYF.

The chain joins TRBV6-5 to TRBJ1-2, with a tentative D call TRBD1 (6 bases). V was shortened by 6 bases and J by 5 bases, with 13 bases between the two germline ends. CDR1 is MNHEY and CDR2 is SVGAGI in the germline V gene. CDR3 length equals 13 residues. DNA of the CDR3: TGTGCCAGCAGACCGGGACAATTTTATGGCTACACCTTC. Amino acid sequence: CASRPGQFYGYTF.

The rearrangement links TRBV29-1 to TRBJ1-1; D is perhaps TRBD1 (5 bases). CDR1 is SQVTM and CDR2 is ANQGSEA in the germline V gene. V was shortened by 6 bases and J by 4 bases, with 9 bases between the two germline ends. The CDR3 loop spans 11 amino acids. The chain's CDR3 is CSVDSRTEAFF. The DNA for the CDR3 is TGCAGCGTAGACAGTCGCACTGAAGCTTTCTTT.